The source of this T cell receptor (beta chain) is a study of blood T cell repertoires in COVID-19. This CDR3 region has 15 residues. Germline trimming cut 4 bases from V and 2 bases from J; bases unmatched to any gene: 8. Per the germline V gene, CDR1 is KGHSH and CDR2 is LQKENI. Assay: immunoSEQ multiplex PCR; the TCRdb copy retains only in-frame clones and omits some. The data hold fewer than 200,000 clones, with 76% observed a single time. The sequence was obtained from an elderly woman with acute or convalescent COVID-19. The rearrangement uses TRBV18 and TRBJ2-7, with 7 bases lining up with TRBD1. The sample was peripheral blood. CDR3 protein: CASSLDRQGPYEQYF. As DNA, the CDR3 is TGTGCCAGCTCACTCGACCGACAGGGTCCCTACGAGCAGTACTTC.